This is a list of T cell receptor beta chains from one sample in a study of blood T cell repertoires in COVID-19. Assay: immunoSEQ multiplex PCR; the TCRdb copy retains only in-frame clones and omits some. The data contain 95,000 to 100,000 clones, approximately 79% of them singletons. The sample taken for sequencing was peripheral blood. These receptors all come from a woman older than 75 with active or convalescent COVID-19. The CDR3 runs from the conserved cysteine through the conserved F or W. A D gene is named only where the DNA matches it firmly. Clone size is stated in some rows and not others, as once, few, many or a class when expanded.

V gene,J gene,D gene,clone size,CDR3 DNA,CDR3 protein
TRBV10-2,TRBJ1-2,NA,NA,TGCGCCAGCAGTGAGACGGCGAGCGCAGCGCACTATGGCTACACCTTC,CASSETASAAHYGYTF
TRBV12-3/TRBV12-4,TRBJ1-5,NA,once,TGTGCCAGCAGTTTAGGCAGGGCTCAGCCCCAGCATTTT,CASSLGRAQPQHF
TRBV28,TRBJ2-1,TRBD2,once,TGTGCCAGCAGTTCTCCGACAGGGCGGGGGGGGAATGAGCAGTTCTTC,CASSSPTGRGGNEQFF
TRBV2,TRBJ2-3,NA,NA,TGTGCCAGCACTGGCAGTAGCGGCACAGATACGCAGTATTTT,CASTGSSGTDTQYF
TRBV2,TRBJ2-6,TRBD1,NA,TGTGCCAGCAGTGACAGGGGGCCGAGCTCTGGGGCCAACGTCCTGACTTTC,CASSDRGPSSGANVLTF
TRBV27,TRBJ2-1,TRBD2,NA,TGTGCCAGCAGTTTAGGTGTGGGACTACAAAAGGGATACAATGAGCAGTTCTTC,CASSLGVGLQKGYNEQFF
TRBV2,TRBJ2-5,TRBD1,few,TGTGCCAGCAGGACAGGGGTAGAGACCCAGTACTTC,CASRTGVETQYF
TRBV20-1,TRBJ2-7,TRBD1,NA,TGCAGTGCAAGACAGGGCTACGAGCAGTACTTC,CSARQGYEQYF
TRBV9,TRBJ2-2,NA,NA,TGTGCCAGCAGCGTACCCTTCCATAGCGGGAACACCGGGGAGCTGTTTTTT,CASSVPFHSGNTGELFF
TRBV6-5,TRBJ1-2,TRBD1,NA,TGTGCCAGCAGCCTTGGACAGGGCCTCCCAGGCTACACCTTC,CASSLGQGLPGYTF
TRBV7-6,TRBJ2-5,TRBD2,NA,TGTGCCAGCAGCCCGAGGACTAGCGGCCAAGAGACCCAGTACTTC,CASSPRTSGQETQYF
TRBV7-9,TRBJ2-7,NA,NA,TGTGCCAGCAGCTCCCAAACCTACGAGCAGTACTTC,CASSSQTYEQYF
TRBV7-2,TRBJ2-3,TRBD2,few,TGTGCCAGCAGCTTAGTTGCCTCTTCTAGCGGGGGTTTAAATACGCAGTATTTT,CASSLVASSSGGLNTQYF
TRBV5-1,TRBJ2-1,TRBD2,NA,TGCGCCAGCAGCTTGGGAACTAGCGGGATAAGATTCAGGCGAGATGAGCAGTTCTTC,CASSLGTSGIRFRRDEQFF
TRBV18,TRBJ2-5,TRBD1,NA,TGTGCCAGCTCACCGCCTAACAGGGGAAAAGAGACCCAGTACTTC,CASSPPNRGKETQYF
TRBV5-1,TRBJ2-1,TRBD2,NA,TGTGCCAGCAGCTCCGGGACTAGCGGGAGAGAAGAGCAGTTCTTC,CASSSGTSGREEQFF
TRBV28,TRBJ2-2,TRBD2,once,TGTGCCAGCAGTTCCCCGGCGAGCGGGAGTGGAACCGGGGAGCTGTTTTTT,CASSSPASGSGTGELFF
TRBV7-9,TRBJ1-3,NA,NA,TGTGCCAGCAGCTTAGCCCGGGGGACTGGAAACACCATATATTTT,CASSLARGTGNTIYF
TRBV28,TRBJ1-3,TRBD1,NA,TGTGCCAGCAGCAGTGACAGGGCGGCAGGAAACACCATATATTTT,CASSSDRAAGNTIYF
TRBV7-8,TRBJ2-7,TRBD1,NA,TGTGCCAGCAGCTCACGGGTTGGGACAGCCCTTTCCTACGAGCAGTACTTC,CASSSRVGTALSYEQYF
TRBV5-1,TRBJ2-1,TRBD1,NA,TGCGCCAGCAGCTTGGAGGACAGGGTGAATGAGCAGTTCTTC,CASSLEDRVNEQFF
TRBV18,TRBJ2-4,NA,NA,TGTGCCAGCTCACCCCTAGCTTTGGCCAAAAACATTCAGTACTTC,CASSPLALAKNIQYF
TRBV5-4,TRBJ2-1,TRBD2,NA,TGTGCCAGCAGCTTTACTAGCGGGTACAATGAGCAGTTCTTC,CASSFTSGYNEQFF
TRBV7-7,TRBJ2-2,TRBD1,NA,TGTGCTAGCAGCCGTGGGACAGGGGTGACCGGGGAGCTGTTTTTT,CASSRGTGVTGELFF
TRBV27,TRBJ2-7,NA,NA,TGTGCCAGCAGCCCGAGAACATCAGGAGGGTACGAGCAGTACTTC,CASSPRTSGGYEQYF
TRBV9,TRBJ2-1,TRBD2,NA,TGTGCCAGCAGCGGGACTAGCGCTAACAATGAGCAGTTCTTC,CASSGTSANNEQFF
TRBV11-3,TRBJ2-1,TRBD1,few,TGTGCCAGCAGTCGGACAGGAGAACCCTACGATGAGCAGTTCTTC,CASSRTGEPYDEQFF
TRBV7-2,TRBJ2-5,TRBD1,NA,TGTGCCAGCAGCCCCTGGACAGGGGGAGGGGAGACCCAGTACTTC,CASSPWTGGGETQYF
TRBV28,TRBJ2-5,TRBD2,NA,TGTGCCAGCGTTAGCGGGACAGAGACCCAGTACTTC,CASVSGTETQYF
TRBV7-8,TRBJ1-1,TRBD1,NA,TGTGCCAGCAGGAAAGACAGGGGTGCGATCACTGAAGCTTTCTTT,CASRKDRGAITEAFF
TRBV19,TRBJ1-3,TRBD1,NA,TGTGCCAGTATAGCGACAGGGTCTTCCTCTGGAAACACCATATATTTT,CASIATGSSSGNTIYF
TRBV28,TRBJ2-1,NA,NA,TGTGCCAGCCATCCGGCGGGCCGAATTTACAATGAGCAGTTCTTC,CASHPAGRIYNEQFF
TRBV7-2,TRBJ1-5,TRBD1,NA,TGTGCCAGCAGCTTAGGGGGAACGACAGGGTCGTATCAGCCCCAGCATTTT,CASSLGGTTGSYQPQHF
TRBV19,TRBJ2-1,TRBD2,once,TGTGCCAGTAGTATTAGGCCCACTAGCGCAAATAACAATGAGCAGTTCTTC,CASSIRPTSANNNEQFF
TRBV6-6,TRBJ2-7,TRBD2,NA,TGTGCCACCCGCCGGGCAGCGGGAGCTGGCGAGCAGTACTTC,CATRRAAGAGEQYF
TRBV11-1,TRBJ2-5,TRBD2,NA,TGTGCCAGCAGCTTCACGGTAGCGGGAGAAGAGACCCAGTACTTC,CASSFTVAGEETQYF
TRBV6-1,TRBJ2-7,NA,few,TGTGCCAGCAGTGAATACGGCTACGAGCAGTACTTC,CASSEYGYEQYF
TRBV9,TRBJ2-7,TRBD1,NA,TGTGCCAGCAGCTATTCCGGGACAGGGGAGCAGTACTTC,CASSYSGTGEQYF
TRBV28,TRBJ1-2,NA,NA,TGTGCCAGCGGGCAGCCCATCTATGGCTACACCTTC,CASGQPIYGYTF
TRBV7-2,TRBJ2-5,NA,NA,TGTGCCAGCAGCTTAAGAGGGATTGGAGAGACCCAGTACTTC,CASSLRGIGETQYF
TRBV2,TRBJ2-5,NA,NA,TGTGCCAGCAGTCCAGGGATTCGGGAGACCCAGTACTTC,CASSPGIRETQYF
TRBV5-1,TRBJ2-1,NA,NA,TGCGCCAGCAGCTCTCACAATGAGCAGTTCTTC,CASSSHNEQFF
TRBV6-2/TRBV6-3,TRBJ1-2,NA,NA,TGTGCCAGCAGTTACTCCAGAGCGGCCGGCTACACCTTC,CASSYSRAAGYTF
TRBV5-1,TRBJ2-7,TRBD2,NA,TGCGCCAGCAGCTTGGCTAGCGGGAGGGCCTACGAGCAGTACTTC,CASSLASGRAYEQYF
TRBV7-9,TRBJ2-2,NA,NA,TGTGCCAGCAGCCCCGGACTCCTTACCGGGGAGCTGTTTTTT,CASSPGLLTGELFF
TRBV14,TRBJ2-7,NA,NA,TGTGCCAGCAGCCAAGGGACTGGCGAGCAGTACTTC,CASSQGTGEQYF
TRBV2,TRBJ2-2,TRBD1,NA,TGTGCCAGCAGCAGACAGGGGGTAGCCGGGGAGCTGTTTTTT,CASSRQGVAGELFF